This entry lists 18 T cell receptor beta chains sequenced from one sample in a study of blood T cell repertoires in COVID-19. Clones were read by immunoSEQ multiplex PCR, and TCRdb kept only the in-frame ones, dropping some. Found here are about 110,000 clones, approximately 83% of them singletons; the top ten hold about 3.9%. Material: peripheral blood. The receptors originated from a middle-aged man with acute or convalescent COVID-19.

A few counts support this clone. The rearrangement joins TRBV18 to TRBJ2-7; D is possibly TRBD1 (6 bases). V was cut by 4 bases and J by 0 bases, with 16 bases left in between. The CDR3 length is 16 residues. CDR1 and CDR2 from the germline V gene are KGHSH and LQKENI. DNA for the CDR3: TGTGCCAGCTCACATGCACCTACGGACAGCTCCTACGAGCAGTACTTC. It encodes CASSHAPTDSSYEQYF.

The chain combines TRBV24-1 with TRBJ2-1; TRBD2 agrees at 8 bases. The CDR3 spans 18 residues. Germline V gene data show CDR1 as KGHDR and CDR2 as SFDVKD. The V segment lost 2 bases and the J segment 1 base; nucleotides outside the gene matches: 9. CDR3 residues: CATSDSVNLAGSYNEQFF. The CDR3 DNA reads as TGTGCCACCAGTGATTCGGTTAACCTAGCGGGTTCCTACAATGAGCAGTTCTTC.

This rearrangement joins TRBV20-1 to TRBJ1-1; D gene unclear. The ends were cut back, 5 bases at V and 6 bases at J, with 10 bases in the middle. The CDR3 consists of 11 residues. The germline gives CDR1 DFQATT, CDR2 SNEGSKA (reference sequence). The CDR3 protein is CSALDYPEAFF. For the CDR3, the DNA is TGCAGTGCTTTGGACTATCCTGAAGCTTTCTTT.

The chain recombines TRBV6-6 with TRBJ2-3, with 7 bases that match TRBD2. Looked up from germline, CDR1 is MNHNY and CDR2 is SVGAGI (reference sequence). V was clipped by 4 bases and J by 7 bases; unmatched bases: 14. This CDR3 contains 16 residues. CDR3 coding DNA: TGTGCCAGCAGTTTAAAGGGCGGGAGTCAAGGGAATACGCAGTATTTT. Translation gives CASSLKGGSQGNTQYF.

The CDR3 DNA reads TGTGCCAGCAGCTGGACTAGCGGGTTAGGTGAGCAGTTCTTC. Encoded protein: CASSWTSGLGEQFF. The chain links TRBV7-9 to TRBJ2-1; 11 bases are a match to TRBD2. The germline V gene encodes CDR1 SEHNR and CDR2 FQNEAQ (reference sequence). V trimming: 4 bases; J trimming: 9 bases; junction bases outside the gene matches: 5. This CDR3 contains 14 residues.

This clone was counted a few times. The chain joins TRBV5-4 to TRBJ1-2; 7 bases fit TRBD1. CDR1 is SGHNT, CDR2 YYREEE, per germline (reference sequence). The junction had 7 bases not matched to a gene; V was cut back by 3 bases and J by 2 bases. CDR3 size: 15 residues. As DNA, the CDR3 is TGTGCCAGCAGCTCCCCGGGACAGTCAAACTATGGCTACACCTTC. Translated, it gives CASSSPGQSNYGYTF. Filled out from reference TRBV5-4 and TRBJ1-2, the complete variable domain reads ETGVTQSPTHLIKTRGQQVTLRCSSQSGHNTVSWYQQALGQGPQFIFQYYREEENGRGNFPPRFSGLQFPNYSSELNVNALELDDSALYLCASSSPGQSNYGYTFGSGTRLTVV.

The CDR3 sequence: CASRGISGRTYEQYF. The CDR3 DNA sequence: TGTGCCAGCAGGGGAATTAGCGGGAGAACCTACGAGCAGTACTTC. V is TRBV6-5 and J is TRBJ2-7, with 9 bases that match TRBD2. V shed 6 bases, J shed 2 bases, and the junction held 8 bases outside the gene matches. Germline values: CDR1 MNHEY, CDR2 SVGAGI. This CDR3 spans 15 amino acids.

This sequence joins TRBV7-9 and TRBJ1-2, with D possibly being TRBD1 (5 bases). The germline gives CDR1 SEHNR, CDR2 FQNEAQ (reference sequence). This CDR3 is 12 amino acids long. Trimming removed 7 bases at V and 4 bases at J, with 10 bases between. As DNA, the CDR3 is TGTGCCAGCATCGGGGGGGGCTATGGCTACACCTTC. Translating gives CASIGGGYGYTF. The full variable domain, in which reference TRBV7-9 and TRBJ1-2 provide the parts outside the CDR3, is DTGVSQNPRHKITKRGQNVTFRCDPISEHNRLYWYRQTLGQGPEFLTYFQNEAQLEKSRLLSDRFSAERPKGSFSTLEIQRTEQGDSAMYLCASIGGGYGYTFGSGTRLTVV.

Worth noting for this clone: At one boundary the junction diverges from the germline segment, which might be a read error. The rearrangement uses TRBV5-4 and TRBJ2-2; D perhaps matches TRBD2 (7 bases). This CDR3 has 16 residues. CDR1 is SGHNT and CDR2 is YYREEE in the germline V gene (reference sequence). The CDR3 nucleotides read TGTGCCAGCAGCTCGGGACTAAGGGGGAACAACGGGGAGCTGTTTTTT. This codes for CASSSGLRGNNGELFF.

V and J are TRBV7-2 and TRBJ1-2, with 8 bases matching TRBD1. Germline-derived CDR1 and CDR2 are SGHTA and FQGNSA. The CDR3 covers 15 residues. With V trimmed by 1 base and J by 4 bases, 5 bases remained unmatched. This CDR3 reads CASSLVQGASYGYTF. The CDR3 DNA reads TGTGCCAGCAGCTTAGTCCAGGGGGCAAGCTATGGCTACACCTTC. The full variable domain, with the rest looked up from reference TRBV7-2 and TRBJ1-2, is GAGVSQSPSNKVTEKGKDVELRCDPISGHTALYWYRQSLGQGLEFLIYFQGNSAPDKSGLPSDRFSAERTGGSVSTLTIQRTQQEDSAVYLCASSLVQGASYGYTFGSGTRLTVV.

V and J are TRBV28 and TRBJ1-3, with 7 bases that match TRBD1. This CDR3 region has 15 residues. V shed 6 bases, J shed 0 bases, and the junction held 5 bases outside the gene matches. Germline CDR1 is MDHEN and CDR2 is SYDVKM. The CDR3 loop reads CASRRGLHSGNTIYF. The DNA for the CDR3 is TGTGCCAGCAGGAGGGGGCTTCACTCTGGAAACACCATATATTTT. Variable domain in full (rest from reference TRBV28 and TRBJ1-3): DVKVTQSSRYLVKRTGEKVFLECVQDMDHENMFWYRQDPGLGLRLIYFSYDVKMKEKGDIPEGYSVSREKKERFSLILESASTNQTSMYLCASRRGLHSGNTIYFGEGSWLTVV.

V and J are TRBV7-6 and TRBJ2-3, with D possibly matching TRBD1 (5 bases). The germline V gene encodes CDR1 SGHVS and CDR2 FNYEAQ. The germline V and J ends were trimmed by 2 bases and 2 bases, with 8 bases remaining between them. The CDR3 consists of 14 residues. The DNA of the CDR3 is TGTGCCAGCAGCTTAAGACAGACCACAGATACGCAGTATTTT. Translating it yields CASSLRQTTDTQYF.

The chain employs TRBV10-3 and TRBJ2-3; 7 nucleotides agree with TRBD2. There are 17 residues in the CDR3. V lost 6 bases to trimming and J lost 2 bases; unmatched junction nucleotides: 14. Germline loops: CDR1 ENHRY, CDR2 SYGVKD. The CDR3 sequence is CAISLLAGGTSTDTQYF. CDR3 nucleotides: TGTGCCATCAGCCTTTTAGCGGGCGGGACTTCCACAGATACGCAGTATTTT.

V and J are TRBV30 and TRBJ2-7; TRBD1 aligns across 8 bases. There are 15 residues in the CDR3. Trimming removed 2 bases from V and 5 bases from J; junction bases left unmatched: 11. Germline CDR1 reads GTSNPN; CDR2 reads SVGIG (reference sequence). CDR3 in amino acids: CAWSHPSDRGHEQYF. Here the CDR3 DNA reads TGTGCCTGGAGTCACCCTTCCGACAGGGGCCACGAGCAGTACTTC.

Written as DNA, the CDR3 is TGTGCCAGTAGTATTTGGGCCCTACGTGAAGCTTTCTTT. This gives the protein CASSIWALREAFF. The V gene is TRBV19, the J gene TRBJ1-1; no clear D. CDR3 length: 13 amino acids. Trimming took off 3 bases at V and 7 bases at J, with 12 bases between the two ends. Germline assignment: CDR1 LNHDA and CDR2 SQIVND (reference sequence). Using reference TRBV19 and TRBJ1-1 for the parts outside the CDR3, the full variable domain is DGGITQSPKYLFRKEGQNVTLSCEQNLNHDAMYWYRQDPGQGLRLIYYSQIVNDFQKGDIAEGYSVSREKKESFPLTVTSAQKNPTAFYLCASSIWALREAFFGQGTRLTVV.

About this clone: A much larger clone sits a single nucleotide away, making a read error possible. The chain employs TRBV6-5 and TRBJ2-7, with 11 bases fitting TRBD1. The junction had 6 bases not matched to a gene; V was cut back by 7 bases and J by 4 bases. The CDR3 consists of 14 residues. Germline V gene sequence: CDR1 MNHEY, CDR2 SVGAGI. The CDR3 DNA reads as TGTGCCAGCACTCCGGGACAGGGGGGGTACGAGCAGTACTTC. Translating gives CASTPGQGGYEQYF.

The chain employs TRBV18 and TRBJ1-1; D gene unclear. The V end was cut by 3 bases, the J end by 0 bases, with 23 bases between. The germline gives CDR1 KGHSH, CDR2 LQKENI. The CDR3 contains 19 residues. CDR3 loop: CASSPMRVRGPGVNTEAFF. The CDR3 DNA sequence: TGTGCCAGCTCACCTATGAGGGTCCGGGGTCCAGGCGTGAACACTGAAGCTTTCTTT.

The chain employs TRBV30 and TRBJ1-5; D gene unclear. Germline V lookup: CDR1 GTSNPN, CDR2 SVGIG (reference sequence). The V gene lost 2 bases and the J gene lost 7 bases, with 15 bases spanning the gap. The CDR3 spans 14 residues. This CDR3 is CAWSLGQGFQPQHF. In DNA form, the CDR3 reads TGTGCCTGGAGTTTGGGCCAAGGCTTCCAGCCCCAGCATTTT.